The text below deals with one T cell receptor beta chain. Trimming took 4 bases from V and 8 from J, leaving 7 bases between them. The germline gives CDR1 SGHRS, CDR2 YFSETQ. CDR3 length: 11 amino acids. Each CDR3 protein gets one entry after TCRdb re-called the 5' RACE reads with MiXCR. The sample yields 13,000 or so distinct CDR3 sequences, roughly 51% seen once. Tregs were sorted as CD4+CD25+CD127-/low cells. The sequenced sample consisted of tumor-infiltrating Tregs sorted from the breast tumor. The chain is built from TRBV5-1 and TRBJ2-1; D not certain. The TCR originated in a female donor with breast cancer. The CDR3 DNA sequence: TGCGCCAGCAGCGACTTGGATGAGCAGTTCTTC. Translating it yields CASSDLDEQFF.